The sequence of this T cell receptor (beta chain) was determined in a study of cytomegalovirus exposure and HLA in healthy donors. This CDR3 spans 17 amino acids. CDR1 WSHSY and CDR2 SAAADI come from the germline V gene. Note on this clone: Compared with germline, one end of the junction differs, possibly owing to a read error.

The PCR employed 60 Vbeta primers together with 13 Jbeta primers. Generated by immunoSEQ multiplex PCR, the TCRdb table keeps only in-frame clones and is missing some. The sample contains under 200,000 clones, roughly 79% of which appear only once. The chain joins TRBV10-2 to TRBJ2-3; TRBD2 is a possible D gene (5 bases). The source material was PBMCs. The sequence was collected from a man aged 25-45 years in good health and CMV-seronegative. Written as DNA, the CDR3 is TGCGCCAGCAGTAGGGATATTGTAGAAAGCGGCACAGATATGCAGTATTTT. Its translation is CASSRDIVESGTDMQYF.